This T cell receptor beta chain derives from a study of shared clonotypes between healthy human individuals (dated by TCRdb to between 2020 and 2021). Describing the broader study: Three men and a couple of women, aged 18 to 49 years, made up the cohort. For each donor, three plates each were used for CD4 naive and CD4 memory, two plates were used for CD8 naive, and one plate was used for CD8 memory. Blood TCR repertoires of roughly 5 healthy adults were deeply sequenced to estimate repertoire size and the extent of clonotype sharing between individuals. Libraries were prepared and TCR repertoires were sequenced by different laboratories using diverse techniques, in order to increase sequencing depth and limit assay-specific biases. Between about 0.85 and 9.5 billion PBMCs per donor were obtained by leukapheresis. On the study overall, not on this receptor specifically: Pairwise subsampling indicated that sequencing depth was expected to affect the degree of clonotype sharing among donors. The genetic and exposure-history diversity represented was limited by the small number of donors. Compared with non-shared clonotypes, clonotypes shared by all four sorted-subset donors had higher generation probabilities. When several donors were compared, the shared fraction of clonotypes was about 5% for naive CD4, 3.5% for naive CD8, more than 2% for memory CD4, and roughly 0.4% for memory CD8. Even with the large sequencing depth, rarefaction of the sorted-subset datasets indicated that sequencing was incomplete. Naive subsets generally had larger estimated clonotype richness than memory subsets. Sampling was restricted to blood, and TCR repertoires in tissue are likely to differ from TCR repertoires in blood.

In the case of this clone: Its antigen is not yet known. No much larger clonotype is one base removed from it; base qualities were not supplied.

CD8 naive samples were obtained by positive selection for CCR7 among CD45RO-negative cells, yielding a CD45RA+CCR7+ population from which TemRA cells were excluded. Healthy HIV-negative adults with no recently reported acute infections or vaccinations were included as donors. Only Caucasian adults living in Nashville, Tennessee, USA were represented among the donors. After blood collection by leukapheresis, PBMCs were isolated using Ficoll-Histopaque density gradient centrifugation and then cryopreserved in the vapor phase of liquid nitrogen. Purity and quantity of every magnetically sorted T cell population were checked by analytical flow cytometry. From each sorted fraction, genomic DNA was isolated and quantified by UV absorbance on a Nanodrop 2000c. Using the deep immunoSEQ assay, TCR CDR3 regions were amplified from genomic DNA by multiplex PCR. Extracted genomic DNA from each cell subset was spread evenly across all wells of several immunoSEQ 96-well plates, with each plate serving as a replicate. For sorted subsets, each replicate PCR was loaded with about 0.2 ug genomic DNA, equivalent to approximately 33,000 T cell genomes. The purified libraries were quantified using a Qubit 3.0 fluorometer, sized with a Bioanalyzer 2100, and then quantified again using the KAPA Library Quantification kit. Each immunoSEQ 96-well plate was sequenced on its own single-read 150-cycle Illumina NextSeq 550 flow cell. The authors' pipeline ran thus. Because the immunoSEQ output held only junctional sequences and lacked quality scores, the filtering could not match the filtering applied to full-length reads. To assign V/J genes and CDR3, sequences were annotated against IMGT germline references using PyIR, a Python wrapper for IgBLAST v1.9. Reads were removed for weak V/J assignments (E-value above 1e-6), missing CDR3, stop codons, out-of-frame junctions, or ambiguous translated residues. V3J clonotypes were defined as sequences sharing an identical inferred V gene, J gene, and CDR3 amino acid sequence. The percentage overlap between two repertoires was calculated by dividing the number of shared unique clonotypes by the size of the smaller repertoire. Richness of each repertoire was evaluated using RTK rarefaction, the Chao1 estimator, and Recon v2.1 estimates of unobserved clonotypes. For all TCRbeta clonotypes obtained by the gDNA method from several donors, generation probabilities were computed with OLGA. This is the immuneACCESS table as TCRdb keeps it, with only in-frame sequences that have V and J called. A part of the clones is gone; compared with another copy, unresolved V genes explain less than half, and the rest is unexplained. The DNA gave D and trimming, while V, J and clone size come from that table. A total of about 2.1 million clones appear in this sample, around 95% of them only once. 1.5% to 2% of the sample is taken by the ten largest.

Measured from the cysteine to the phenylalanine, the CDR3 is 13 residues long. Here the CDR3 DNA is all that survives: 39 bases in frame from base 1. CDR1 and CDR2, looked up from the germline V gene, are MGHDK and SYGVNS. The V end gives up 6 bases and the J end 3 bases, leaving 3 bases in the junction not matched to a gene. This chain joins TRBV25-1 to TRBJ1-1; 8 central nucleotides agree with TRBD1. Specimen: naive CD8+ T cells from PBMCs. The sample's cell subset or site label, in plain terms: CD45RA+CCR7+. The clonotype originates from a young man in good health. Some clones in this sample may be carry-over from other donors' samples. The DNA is TGTGCCAGCAGAAGACAGGGGTACACTGAAGCTTTCTTT. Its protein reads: CASRRQGYTEAFF.